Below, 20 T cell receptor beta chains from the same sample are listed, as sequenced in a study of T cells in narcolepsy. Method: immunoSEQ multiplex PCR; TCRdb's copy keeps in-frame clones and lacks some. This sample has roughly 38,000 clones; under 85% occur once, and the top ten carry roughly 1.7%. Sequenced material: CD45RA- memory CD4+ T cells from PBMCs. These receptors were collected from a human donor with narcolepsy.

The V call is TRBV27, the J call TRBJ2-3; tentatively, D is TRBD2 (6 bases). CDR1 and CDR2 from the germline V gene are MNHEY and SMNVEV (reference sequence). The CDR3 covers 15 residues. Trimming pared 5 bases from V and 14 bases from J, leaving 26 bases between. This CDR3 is CASSPRPAGVYGGYF. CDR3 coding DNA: TGTGCCAGCAGTCCTAGGCCAGCGGGCGTATACGGGGGGTATTTT.

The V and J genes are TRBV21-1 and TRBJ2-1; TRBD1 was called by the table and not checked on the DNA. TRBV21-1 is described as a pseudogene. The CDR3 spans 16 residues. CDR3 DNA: TGTGCCAGCAGCAAAGGGGACAGGCTCCGCGGCAATGAGCAGTTCTTC. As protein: CASSKGDRLRGNEQFF.

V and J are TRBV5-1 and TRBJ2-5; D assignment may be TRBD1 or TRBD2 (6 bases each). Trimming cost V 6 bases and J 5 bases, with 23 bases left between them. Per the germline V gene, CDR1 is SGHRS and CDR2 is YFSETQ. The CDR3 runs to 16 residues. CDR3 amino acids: CASIPTPGEDRETQYF. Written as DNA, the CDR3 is TGCGCCAGCATCCCCACCCCAGGGGAGGATAGGGAGACCCAGTACTTC.

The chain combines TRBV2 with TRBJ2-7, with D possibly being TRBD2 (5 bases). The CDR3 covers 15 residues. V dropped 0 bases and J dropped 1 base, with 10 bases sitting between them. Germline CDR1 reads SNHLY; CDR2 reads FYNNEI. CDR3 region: CASSEAGGSSYEQYF. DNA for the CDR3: TGTGCCAGCAGTGAAGCAGGAGGAAGTTCCTACGAGCAGTACTTC.

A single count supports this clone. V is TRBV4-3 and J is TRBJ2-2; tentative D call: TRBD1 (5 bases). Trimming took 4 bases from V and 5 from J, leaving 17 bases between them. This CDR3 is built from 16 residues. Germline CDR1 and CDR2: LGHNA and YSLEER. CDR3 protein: CASSRQADPGTGELFF. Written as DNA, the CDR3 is TGCGCCAGCAGCCGACAAGCAGACCCAGGGACCGGGGAGCTGTTTTTT.

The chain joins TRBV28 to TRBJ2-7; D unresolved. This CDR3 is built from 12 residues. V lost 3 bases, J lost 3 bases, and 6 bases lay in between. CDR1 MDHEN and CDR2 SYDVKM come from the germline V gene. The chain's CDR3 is CASSLGSYEQYF. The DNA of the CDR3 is TGTGCCAGCAGTTTGGGAAGCTACGAGCAGTACTTC.

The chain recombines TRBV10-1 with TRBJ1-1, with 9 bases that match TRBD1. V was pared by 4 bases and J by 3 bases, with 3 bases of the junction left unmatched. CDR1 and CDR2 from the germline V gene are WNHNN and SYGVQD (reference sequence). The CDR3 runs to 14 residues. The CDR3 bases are TGCGCCAGCAGTGTGGGACAGGGCGACACTGAAGCTTTCTTT. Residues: CASSVGQGDTEAFF.

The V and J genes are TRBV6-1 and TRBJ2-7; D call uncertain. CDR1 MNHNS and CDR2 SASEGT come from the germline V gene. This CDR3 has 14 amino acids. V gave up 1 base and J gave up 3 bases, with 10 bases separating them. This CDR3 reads CASSEGFRGYEQYF. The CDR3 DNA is TGTGCCAGCAGTGAAGGTTTCAGAGGCTACGAGCAGTACTTC.

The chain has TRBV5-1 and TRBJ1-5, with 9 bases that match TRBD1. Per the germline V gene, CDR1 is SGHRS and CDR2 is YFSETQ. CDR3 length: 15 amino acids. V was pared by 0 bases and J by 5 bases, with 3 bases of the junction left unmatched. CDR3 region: CASSLDGQGYQPQHF. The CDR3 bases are TGCGCCAGCAGCTTGGATGGACAGGGGTATCAGCCCCAGCATTTT.

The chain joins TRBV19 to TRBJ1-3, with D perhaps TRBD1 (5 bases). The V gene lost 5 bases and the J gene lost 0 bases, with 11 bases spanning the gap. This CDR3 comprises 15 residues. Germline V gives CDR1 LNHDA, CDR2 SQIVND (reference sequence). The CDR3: CASSSTARSGNTIYF. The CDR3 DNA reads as TGTGCCAGTAGTTCGACAGCGCGCTCTGGAAACACCATATATTTT.

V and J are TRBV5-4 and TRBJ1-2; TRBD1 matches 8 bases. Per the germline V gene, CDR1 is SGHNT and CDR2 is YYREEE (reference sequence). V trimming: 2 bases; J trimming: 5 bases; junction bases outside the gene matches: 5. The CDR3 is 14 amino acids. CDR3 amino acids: CASSFGQGKYGYTF. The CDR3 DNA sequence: TGTGCCAGCAGCTTCGGACAGGGAAAGTATGGCTACACCTTC.

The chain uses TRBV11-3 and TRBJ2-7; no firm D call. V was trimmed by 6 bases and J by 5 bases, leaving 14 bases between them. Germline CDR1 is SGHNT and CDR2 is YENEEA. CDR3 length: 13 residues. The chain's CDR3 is CASSQTQSHEQYF. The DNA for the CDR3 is TGTGCCAGCAGTCAAACACAATCCCACGAGCAGTACTTC.

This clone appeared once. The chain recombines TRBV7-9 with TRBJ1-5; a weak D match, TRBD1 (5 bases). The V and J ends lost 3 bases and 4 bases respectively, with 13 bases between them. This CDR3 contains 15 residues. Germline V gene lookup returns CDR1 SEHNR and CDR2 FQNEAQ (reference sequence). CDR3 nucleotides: TGTGCCAGCAGCTTCGGTGGCAGGGATAATCAGCCCCAGCATTTT. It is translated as CASSFGGRDNQPQHF.

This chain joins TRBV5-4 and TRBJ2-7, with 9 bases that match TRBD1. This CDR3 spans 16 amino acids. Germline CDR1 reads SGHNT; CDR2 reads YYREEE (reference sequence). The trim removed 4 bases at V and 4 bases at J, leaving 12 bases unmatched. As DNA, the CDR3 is TGTGCCAGCAGCCCCCGGGACAGGGTCTTTACTTACGAGCAGTACTTC. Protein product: CASSPRDRVFTYEQYF.

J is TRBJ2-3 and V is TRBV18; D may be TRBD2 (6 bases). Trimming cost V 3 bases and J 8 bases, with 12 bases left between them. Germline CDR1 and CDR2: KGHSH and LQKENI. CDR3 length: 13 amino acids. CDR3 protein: CASSPPGGLTQYF. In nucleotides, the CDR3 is TGTGCCAGCTCACCGCCCGGGGGACTTACGCAGTATTTT.

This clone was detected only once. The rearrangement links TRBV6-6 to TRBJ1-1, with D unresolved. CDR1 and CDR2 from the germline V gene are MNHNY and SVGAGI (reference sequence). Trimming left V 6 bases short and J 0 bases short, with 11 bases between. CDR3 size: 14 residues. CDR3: CASSSGRLNTEAFF. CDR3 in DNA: TGTGCCAGCAGCAGCGGCCGGTTGAACACTGAAGCTTTCTTT.

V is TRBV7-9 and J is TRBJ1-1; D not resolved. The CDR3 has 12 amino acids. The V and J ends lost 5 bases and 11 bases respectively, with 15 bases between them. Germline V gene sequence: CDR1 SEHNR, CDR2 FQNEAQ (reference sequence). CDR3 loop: CASSPVVGLAFF. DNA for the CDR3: TGTGCCAGCAGCCCGGTCGTAGGGCTGGCTTTCTTT.

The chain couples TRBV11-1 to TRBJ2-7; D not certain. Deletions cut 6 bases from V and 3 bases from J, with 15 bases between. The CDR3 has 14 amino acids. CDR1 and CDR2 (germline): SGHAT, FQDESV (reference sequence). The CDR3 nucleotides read TGTGCCAGCAGTCGTTCTTACCTCAGCTACGAGCAGTACTTC. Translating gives CASSRSYLSYEQYF. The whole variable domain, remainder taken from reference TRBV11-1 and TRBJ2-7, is EAEVAQSPRYKITEKSQAVAFWCDPISGHATLYWYRQILGQGPELLVQFQDESVVDDSQLPKDRFSAERLKGVDSTLKIQPAELGDSAMYLCASSRSYLSYEQYFGPGTRLTVT.

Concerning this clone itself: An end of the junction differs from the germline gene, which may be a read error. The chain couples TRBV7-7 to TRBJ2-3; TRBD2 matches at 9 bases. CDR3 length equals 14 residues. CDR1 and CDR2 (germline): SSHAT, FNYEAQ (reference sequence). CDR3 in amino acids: CASSRGLAGDTQYF. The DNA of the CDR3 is TGTGCTAGCAGCCGGGGACTAGCTGGAGATACGCAGTATTTT. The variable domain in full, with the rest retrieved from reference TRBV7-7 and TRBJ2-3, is GAGVSQSPRYKVTKRGQDVTLRCDPISSHATLYWYQQALGQGPEFLTYFNYEAQPDKSGLPSDRFSAERPEGSISTLTIQRTEQRDSAMYRCASSRGLAGDTQYFGPGTRLTVL.

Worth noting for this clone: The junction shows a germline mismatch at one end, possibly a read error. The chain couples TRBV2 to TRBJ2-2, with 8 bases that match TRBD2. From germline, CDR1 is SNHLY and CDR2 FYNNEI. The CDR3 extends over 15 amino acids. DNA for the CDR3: TGTGCCAGCAGTGCCGTAGCGGGGAACACCGAGGAGCTGTTTTTT. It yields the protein CASSAVAGNTEELFF. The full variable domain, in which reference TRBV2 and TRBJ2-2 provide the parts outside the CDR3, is EPEVTQTPSHQVTQMGQEVILRCVPISNHLYFYWYRQILGQKVEFLVSFYNNEISEKSEIFDDQFSVERPDGSNFTLKIRSTKLEDSAMYFCASSAVAGNTEELFFGEGSRLTVL.